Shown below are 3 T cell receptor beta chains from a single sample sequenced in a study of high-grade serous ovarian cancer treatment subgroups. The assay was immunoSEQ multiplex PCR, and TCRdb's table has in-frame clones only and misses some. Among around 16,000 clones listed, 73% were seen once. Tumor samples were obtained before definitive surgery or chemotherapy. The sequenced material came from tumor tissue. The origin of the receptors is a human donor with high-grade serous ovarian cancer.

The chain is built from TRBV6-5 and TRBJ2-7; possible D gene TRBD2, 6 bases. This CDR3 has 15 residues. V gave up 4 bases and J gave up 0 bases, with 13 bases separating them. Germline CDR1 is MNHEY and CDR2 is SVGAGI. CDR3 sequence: CASSSPGTPSYEQYF. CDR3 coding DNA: TGTGCCAGCAGTTCCCCCGGGACTCCCTCCTACGAGCAGTACTTC.

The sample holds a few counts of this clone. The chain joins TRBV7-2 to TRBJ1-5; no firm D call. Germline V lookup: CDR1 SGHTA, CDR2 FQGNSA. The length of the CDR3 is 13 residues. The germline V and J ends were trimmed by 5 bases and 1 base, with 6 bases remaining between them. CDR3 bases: TGTGCCAGCAGCGAGTCGAGCAATCAGCCCCAGCATTTT. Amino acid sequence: CASSESSNQPQHF.

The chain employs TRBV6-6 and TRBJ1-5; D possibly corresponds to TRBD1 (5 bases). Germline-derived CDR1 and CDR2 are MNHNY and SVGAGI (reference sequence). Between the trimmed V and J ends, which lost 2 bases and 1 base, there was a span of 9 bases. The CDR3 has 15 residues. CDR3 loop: CASSYGGISNQPQHF. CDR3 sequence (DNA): TGTGCCAGCAGTTACGGGGGGATCAGCAATCAGCCCCAGCATTTT.